Sequencing of this T cell receptor beta chain was carried out in a study of OX40 agonist ivuxolimab in advanced cancers. Germline V CDR1 and CDR2: SGDLS, YYNGEE. Trimming cost V 0 bases and J 5 bases, with 21 bases left between them. The CDR3 totals 18 residues. Measured with immunoSEQ multiplex PCR; TCRdb has only the in-frame clones, and not every one. The table records 70,000 to 90,000 clones, roughly 80% of them present only once. This clonotype was obtained from an adult with an advanced solid tumor such as melanoma, head and neck, liver or kidney cancer. Source: CD4+ or CD8+ T cells sorted from blood, taken in a trial of the OX40 agonist ivuxolimab. The gene calls are TRBV9 and TRBJ2-1; perhaps TRBD2 as D (6 bases). CDR3 region: CASSVAEGVGWMNNEQFF. The CDR3 DNA sequence: TGTGCCAGCAGCGTAGCGGAGGGCGTTGGATGGATGAACAATGAGCAGTTCTTC.